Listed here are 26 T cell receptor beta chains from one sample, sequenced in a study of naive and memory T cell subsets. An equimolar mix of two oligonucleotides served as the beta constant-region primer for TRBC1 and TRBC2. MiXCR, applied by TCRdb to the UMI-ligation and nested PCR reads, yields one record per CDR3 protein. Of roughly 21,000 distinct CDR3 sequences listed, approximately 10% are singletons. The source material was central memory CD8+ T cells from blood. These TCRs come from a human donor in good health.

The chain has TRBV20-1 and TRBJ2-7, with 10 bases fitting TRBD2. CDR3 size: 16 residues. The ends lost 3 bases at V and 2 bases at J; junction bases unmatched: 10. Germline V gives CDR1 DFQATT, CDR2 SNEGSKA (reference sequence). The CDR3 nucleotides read TGCAGTGCTAGGCCCGCGGGACTAGCGAATACCTACGAGCAGTACTTC. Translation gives CSARPAGLANTYEQYF.

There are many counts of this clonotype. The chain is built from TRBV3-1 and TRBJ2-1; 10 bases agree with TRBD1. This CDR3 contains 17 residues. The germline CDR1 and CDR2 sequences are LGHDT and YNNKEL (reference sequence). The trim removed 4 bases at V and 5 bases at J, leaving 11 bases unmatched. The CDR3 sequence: CASSPYSGGTGDNEQFF. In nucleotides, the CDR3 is TGTGCCAGCAGCCCCTACTCCGGAGGGACAGGGGACAATGAGCAGTTCTTC.

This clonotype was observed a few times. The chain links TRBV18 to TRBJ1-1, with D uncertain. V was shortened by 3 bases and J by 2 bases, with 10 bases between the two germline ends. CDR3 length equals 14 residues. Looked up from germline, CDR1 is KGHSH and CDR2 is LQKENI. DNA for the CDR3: TGTGCCAGCTCACCCCTTCCACCTAACACTGAAGCTTTCTTT. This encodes CASSPLPPNTEAFF.

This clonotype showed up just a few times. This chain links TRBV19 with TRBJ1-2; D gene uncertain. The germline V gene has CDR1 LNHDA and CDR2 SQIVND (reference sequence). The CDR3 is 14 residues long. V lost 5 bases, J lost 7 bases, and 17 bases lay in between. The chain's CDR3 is CASSYPWAGGGYTF. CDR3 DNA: TGTGCCAGTAGTTACCCATGGGCTGGCGGTGGCTACACCTTC.

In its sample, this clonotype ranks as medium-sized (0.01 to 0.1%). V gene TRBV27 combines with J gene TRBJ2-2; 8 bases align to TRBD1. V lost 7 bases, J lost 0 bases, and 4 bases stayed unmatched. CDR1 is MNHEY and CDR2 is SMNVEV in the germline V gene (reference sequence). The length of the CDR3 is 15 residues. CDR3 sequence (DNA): TGTGCCAGCACCCCAGGGGGCGCGAACACCGGGGAGCTGTTTTTT. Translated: CASTPGGANTGELFF.

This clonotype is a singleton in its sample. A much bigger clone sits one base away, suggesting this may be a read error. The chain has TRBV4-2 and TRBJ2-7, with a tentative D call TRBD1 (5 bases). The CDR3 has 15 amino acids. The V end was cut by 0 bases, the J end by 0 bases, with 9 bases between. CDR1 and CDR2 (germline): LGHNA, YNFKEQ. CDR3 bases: TGTGCCAGCAGCCAAGATTGGGGCAGCTCCTACGAGCAGTACTTC. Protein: CASSQDWGSSYEQYF.

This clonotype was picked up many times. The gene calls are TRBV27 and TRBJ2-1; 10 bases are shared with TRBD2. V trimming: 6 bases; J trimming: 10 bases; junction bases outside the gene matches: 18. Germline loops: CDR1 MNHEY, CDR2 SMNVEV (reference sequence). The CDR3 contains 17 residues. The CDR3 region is CASRPGTASGSVWEQFF. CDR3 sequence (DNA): TGTGCCAGCAGGCCTGGGACGGCTAGCGGGAGCGTTTGGGAGCAGTTCTTC.

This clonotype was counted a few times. The CDR3 DNA reads TGTGCCAGCAGCACCCCGACTAGCGGGAGGGCCAGGGAGACCCAGTACTTC. It is translated as CASSTPTSGRARETQYF. This chain links TRBV11-2 with TRBJ2-5, with TRBD2 identical over 14 bases. The CDR3 length is 17 residues. V lost 5 bases and J lost 5; bases outside the gene matches: 10. Germline CDR1 is SGHAT and CDR2 is FQNNGV. The full variable domain, its missing parts supplied by reference TRBV11-2 and TRBJ2-5, is EAGVAQSPRYKIIEKRQSVAFWCNPISGHATLYWYQQILGQGPKLLIQFQNNGVVDDSQLPKDRFSAERLKGVDSTLKIQPAKLEDSAVYLCASSTPTSGRARETQYFGPGTRLLVL.

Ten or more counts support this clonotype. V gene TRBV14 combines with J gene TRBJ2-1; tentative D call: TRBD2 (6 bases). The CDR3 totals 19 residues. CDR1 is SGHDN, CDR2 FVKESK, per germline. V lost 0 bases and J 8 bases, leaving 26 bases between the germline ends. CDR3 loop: CASSQDWPPWAGKADEQFF. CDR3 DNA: TGTGCCAGCAGCCAAGATTGGCCCCCTTGGGCGGGAAAGGCTGATGAGCAGTTCTTC.

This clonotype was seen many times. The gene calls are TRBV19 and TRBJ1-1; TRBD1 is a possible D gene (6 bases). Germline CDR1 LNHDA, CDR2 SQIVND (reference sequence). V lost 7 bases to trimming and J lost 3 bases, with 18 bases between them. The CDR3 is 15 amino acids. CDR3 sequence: CASIWRRQAYTEAFF. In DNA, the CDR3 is TGTGCCAGTATTTGGCGACGACAGGCGTACACTGAAGCTTTCTTT.

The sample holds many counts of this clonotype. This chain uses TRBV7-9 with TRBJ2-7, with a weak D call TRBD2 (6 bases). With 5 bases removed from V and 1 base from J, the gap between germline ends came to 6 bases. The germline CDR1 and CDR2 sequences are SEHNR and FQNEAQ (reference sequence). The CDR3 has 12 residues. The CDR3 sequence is CASSGTSYEQYF. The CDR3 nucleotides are TGTGCCAGCAGCGGGACTTCCTACGAGCAGTACTTC.

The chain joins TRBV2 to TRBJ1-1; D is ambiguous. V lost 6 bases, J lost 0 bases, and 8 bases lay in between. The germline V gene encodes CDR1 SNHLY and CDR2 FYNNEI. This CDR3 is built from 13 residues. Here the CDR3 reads CASSPSVNTEAFF. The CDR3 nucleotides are TGTGCCAGCAGCCCCTCGGTGAACACTGAAGCTTTCTTT.

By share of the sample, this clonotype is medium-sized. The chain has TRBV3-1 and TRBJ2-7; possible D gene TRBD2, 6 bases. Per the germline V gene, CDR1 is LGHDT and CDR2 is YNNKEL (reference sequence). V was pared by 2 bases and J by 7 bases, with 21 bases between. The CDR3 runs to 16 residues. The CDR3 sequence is CASSQMGMDTAGEQYF. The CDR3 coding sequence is TGTGCCAGCAGCCAAATGGGGATGGACACGGCGGGGGAGCAGTACTTC.

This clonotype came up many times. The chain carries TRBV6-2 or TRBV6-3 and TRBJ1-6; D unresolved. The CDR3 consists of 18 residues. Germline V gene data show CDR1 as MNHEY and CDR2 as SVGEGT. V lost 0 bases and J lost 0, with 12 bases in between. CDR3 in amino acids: CASSYSRSESSYNSPLHF. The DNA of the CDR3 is TGTGCCAGCAGTTACTCGCGATCTGAGAGCTCCTATAATTCACCCCTCCACTTT.

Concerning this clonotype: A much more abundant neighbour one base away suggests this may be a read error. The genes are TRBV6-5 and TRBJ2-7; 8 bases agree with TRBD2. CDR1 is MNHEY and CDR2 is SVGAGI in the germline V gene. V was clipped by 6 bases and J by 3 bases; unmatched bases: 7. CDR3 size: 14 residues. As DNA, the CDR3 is TGTGCCAGCAGGGGCGGAGCGGGAGTCTACGAGCAGTACTTC. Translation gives CASRGGAGVYEQYF.

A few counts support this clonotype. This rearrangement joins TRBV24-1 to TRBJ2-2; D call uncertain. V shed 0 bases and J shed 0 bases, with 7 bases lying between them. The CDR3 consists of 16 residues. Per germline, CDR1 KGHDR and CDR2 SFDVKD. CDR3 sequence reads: CATSDLGVTNTGELFF. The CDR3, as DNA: TGTGCCACCAGTGATTTGGGGGTAACGAACACCGGGGAGCTGTTTTTT.

The CDR3 reads CASSVLEGEGSGYTF. CDR3 bases: TGTGCCAGCAGTGTACTTGAGGGTGAAGGGTCTGGCTACACCTTC. This chain uses TRBV25-1 with TRBJ1-2, with D uncertain. Looked up from germline, CDR1 is MGHDK and CDR2 is SYGVNS. The CDR3 spans 15 residues. V was cut by 4 bases and J by 7 bases, with 19 bases left in between.

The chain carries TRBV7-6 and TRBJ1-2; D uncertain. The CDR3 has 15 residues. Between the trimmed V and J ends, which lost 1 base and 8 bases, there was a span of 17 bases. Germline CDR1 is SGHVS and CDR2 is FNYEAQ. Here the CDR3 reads CASSLGPSSSGGYTF. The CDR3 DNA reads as TGTGCCAGCAGCTTAGGGCCATCCTCATCTGGGGGCTACACCTTC.

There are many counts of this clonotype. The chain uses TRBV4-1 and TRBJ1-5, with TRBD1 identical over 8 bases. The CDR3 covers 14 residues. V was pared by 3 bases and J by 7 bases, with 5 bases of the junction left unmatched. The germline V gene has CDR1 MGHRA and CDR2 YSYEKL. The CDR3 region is CASSQTGEWQPQHF. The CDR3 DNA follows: TGCGCCAGCAGCCAGACAGGGGAATGGCAGCCCCAGCATTTT.

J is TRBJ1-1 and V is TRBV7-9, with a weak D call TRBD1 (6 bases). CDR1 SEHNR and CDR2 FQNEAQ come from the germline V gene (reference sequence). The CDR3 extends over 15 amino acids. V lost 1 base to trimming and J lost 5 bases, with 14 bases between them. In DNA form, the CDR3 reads TGTGCCAGCAGCTTAGTTGGGGGGGGCCCGACTGAAGCTTTCTTT. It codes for CASSLVGGGPTEAFF.

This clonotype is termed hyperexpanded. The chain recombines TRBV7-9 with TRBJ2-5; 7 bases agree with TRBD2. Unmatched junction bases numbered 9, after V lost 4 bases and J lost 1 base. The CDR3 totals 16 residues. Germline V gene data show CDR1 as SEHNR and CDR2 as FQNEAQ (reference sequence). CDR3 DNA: TGTGCCAGCAGCTCCGGGAGGCCCGGGGTCCAAGAGACCCAGTACTTC. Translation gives CASSSGRPGVQETQYF.

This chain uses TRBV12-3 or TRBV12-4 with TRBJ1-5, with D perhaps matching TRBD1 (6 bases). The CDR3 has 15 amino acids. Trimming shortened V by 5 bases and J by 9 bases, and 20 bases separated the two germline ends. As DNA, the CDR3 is TGTGCCAGCAGTACACAGGGTGGGTCTGGTGGGCCCCAGCATTTT. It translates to CASSTQGGSGGPQHF.

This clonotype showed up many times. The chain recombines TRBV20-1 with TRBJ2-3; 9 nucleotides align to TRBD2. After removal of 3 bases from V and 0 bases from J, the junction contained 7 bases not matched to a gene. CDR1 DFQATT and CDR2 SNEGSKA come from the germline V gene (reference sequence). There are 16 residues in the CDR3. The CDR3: CSASDRLAESTDTQYF. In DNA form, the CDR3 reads TGCAGTGCTAGCGACCGACTAGCGGAAAGCACAGATACGCAGTATTTT.

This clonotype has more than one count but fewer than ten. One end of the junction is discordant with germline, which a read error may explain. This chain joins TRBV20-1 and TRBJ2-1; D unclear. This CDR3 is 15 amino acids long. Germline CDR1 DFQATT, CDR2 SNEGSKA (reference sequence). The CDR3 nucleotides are TGCAGTGCTGGAGACTCCACTCTTGATTACAATGAGCAGTTCTTC. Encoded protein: CSAGDSTLDYNEQFF.

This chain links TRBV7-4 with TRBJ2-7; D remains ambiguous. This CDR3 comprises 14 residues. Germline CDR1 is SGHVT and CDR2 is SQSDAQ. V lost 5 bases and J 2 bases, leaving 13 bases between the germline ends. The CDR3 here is CASSPPGRPYEQYF. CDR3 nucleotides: TGTGCCAGCAGCCCGCCCGGCAGGCCCTACGAGCAGTACTTC.

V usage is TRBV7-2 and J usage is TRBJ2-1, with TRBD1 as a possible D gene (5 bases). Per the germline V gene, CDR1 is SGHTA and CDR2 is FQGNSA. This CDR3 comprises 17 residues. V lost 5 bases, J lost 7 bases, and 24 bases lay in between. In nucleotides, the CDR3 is TGTGCCAGCAGCCACTTATACAGGAGCGTCAACCTTAATGAGCAGTTCTTC. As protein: CASSHLYRSVNLNEQFF. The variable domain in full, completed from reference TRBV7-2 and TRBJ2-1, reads GAGVSQSPSNKVTEKGKDVELRCDPISGHTALYWYRQSLGQGLEFLIYFQGNSAPDKSGLPSDRFSAERTGGSVSTLTIQRTQQEDSAVYLCASSHLYRSVNLNEQFFGPGTRLTVL.